The T cell receptor beta chain under discussion was sequenced for a study of T cells in Graves' hyperthyroidism and ophthalmopathy. Findings and caveats of the study: Most thyroid clonotypes expanded above 0.001 appeared in blood too.

Exclusion followed for patients with uncontrolled infection, other autoimmune disease, pregnancy or lactation. Out of roughly 9.1 ml of fresh peripheral blood came the PBMCs. This clonotype was seen ten or more times. What it recognizes is unknown. It was RNA transcripts that yielded the amplified TCR beta CDR3 regions. Carried out on the TCR CDR3, a first-round RT-PCR used the HTBI primer set. TCRdb re-called the multiplex PCR reads with MiXCR, one entry per CDR3 protein. The sample carries some 460,000 distinct CDR3 sequences, approximately 15% recorded once. The source of this sequence is a woman under 30 with Graves' hyperthyroidism. The material sequenced was blood.

CDR3: CASSETYEQYF. The CDR3 coding sequence is TGTGCCAGCAGTGAAACCTACGAGCAGTACTTC. The genes are TRBV6-1 and TRBJ2-7, with D unclear. This CDR3 contains 11 residues. Trimming took 2 bases from V and 2 from J, leaving 1 base between them. Germline V gene data show CDR1 as MNHNS and CDR2 as SASEGT.